These 15 T cell receptor beta chains were all obtained from the same sample, sequenced in a study of T cells in localized non-small cell lung cancer. The table came from immunoSEQ multiplex PCR; TCRdb's copy has only in-frame clones and leaves some out. The data hold around 17,000 clones, with roughly 89% observed a single time. Sample: peripheral blood mononuclear cells, taken before any cancer treatment. These receptor sequences come from a woman aged 40-70 years with stage III lung adenocarcinoma.

The chain combines TRBV29-1 with TRBJ2-3; D perhaps matches TRBD2 (6 bases). Trimming cost V 4 bases and J 0 bases, with 17 bases left between them. This CDR3 is 16 amino acids long. Germline values: CDR1 SQVTM, CDR2 ANQGSEA. The CDR3 nucleotides are TGCAGCGTTGTTGGATCGGACGGGACTAGCACAGATACGCAGTATTTT. Its protein product is CSVVGSDGTSTDTQYF.

The CDR3 DNA reads as TGTGCCAGCAGTTTAAGGCCCAGAGACTATGGCTACACCTTC. Its protein product is CASSLRPRDYGYTF. The V gene is TRBV28, the J gene TRBJ1-2; no firm D call. CDR3 length: 14 amino acids. V was trimmed by 2 bases and J by 3 bases, leaving 10 bases between them. CDR1 is MDHEN and CDR2 is SYDVKM in the germline V gene.

CDR3 in amino acids: CASSEWEAAGGRREKLFF. The DNA of the CDR3 is TGTGCCAGCAGTGAATGGGAGGCGGCAGGGGGCCGTCGGGAAAAACTGTTTTTT. The chain employs TRBV6-1 and TRBJ1-4; 8 nucleotides agree with TRBD1. Germline CDR1 and CDR2: MNHNS and SASEGT. V gave up 2 bases and J gave up 8 bases; unmatched junction bases: 16. This CDR3 contains 18 residues.

The genes are TRBV28 and TRBJ2-5; D may match TRBD1 or TRBD2 (7 bases each). Germline V gives CDR1 MDHEN, CDR2 SYDVKM. There are 16 residues in the CDR3. V was trimmed by 7 bases and J by 1 base, leaving 19 bases between them. The CDR3 here is CASTPGGRGGQETQYF. In DNA, the CDR3 is TGTGCCAGCACCCCCGGGGGCAGGGGGGGCCAAGAGACCCAGTACTTC.

The chain links TRBV6-5 to TRBJ1-2; D ambiguous. The CDR3 has 14 amino acids. Germline V gene sequence: CDR1 MNHEY, CDR2 SVGAGI. The ends were cut back, 7 bases at V and 2 bases at J, with 14 bases in the middle. The CDR3 DNA reads as TGTGCCAGCAAGATGGGTTCAGAGAACTATGGCTACACCTTC. It encodes CASKMGSENYGYTF.

This sequence joins TRBV9 and TRBJ1-4; D may be TRBD1 (6 bases). Germline V gene lookup returns CDR1 SGDLS and CDR2 YYNGEE. The CDR3 is 14 amino acids. V was pared by 4 bases and J by 7 bases, with 14 bases between. Here the CDR3 DNA reads TGTGCCAGCAGCCCTAGGGGGAAGGGTGAAAAACTGTTTTTT. Its protein is CASSPRGKGEKLFF.

This chain uses TRBV4-3 with TRBJ1-2; D is possibly TRBD1 (5 bases). CDR3 size: 14 residues. Trimming stripped 4 bases from V and 4 bases from J, with 13 bases between. CDR1 LGHNA and CDR2 YSLEER come from the germline V gene. The CDR3 reads CASSPGRTSYGYTF. CDR3 nucleotide sequence: TGCGCCAGCAGCCCGGGACGGACCTCCTATGGCTACACCTTC.

The chain's CDR3 is CASSPAGRSGYTF. DNA of the CDR3: TGTGCCAGCAGTCCTGCAGGACGGAGTGGCTACACCTTC. This sequence joins TRBV28 and TRBJ1-2; D is unclear. This CDR3 has 13 amino acids. Germline lookup yields CDR1 MDHEN and CDR2 SYDVKM. The V gene lost 5 bases and the J gene lost 7 bases, with 14 bases spanning the gap.

The chain combines TRBV7-8 with TRBJ1-3; TRBD1 might be the D (6 bases). The CDR3 contains 16 residues. With 5 bases removed from V and 0 bases from J, the gap between germline ends came to 14 bases. Germline values: CDR1 SGHVS, CDR2 FQNEAQ. The CDR3 bases are TGTGCCAGCAGCACTATTCCAGGGGCCTCTGGAAACACCATATATTTT. Its protein product is CASSTIPGASGNTIYF.

The chain recombines TRBV27 with TRBJ2-1, with D hard to call. This CDR3 has 14 residues. Germline-derived CDR1 and CDR2 are MNHEY and SMNVEV (reference sequence). Trimming pared 3 bases from V and 4 bases from J, leaving 10 bases between. The CDR3 reads CASSLGSAYNEQFF. The CDR3 DNA reads as TGTGCCAGCAGTTTGGGGTCGGCATACAATGAGCAGTTCTTC.

This rearrangement joins TRBV5-1 to TRBJ2-3, with no clear D. The CDR3 runs 20 residues. With 0 bases removed from V and 5 bases from J, the gap between germline ends came to 28 bases. Looked up from germline, CDR1 is SGHRS and CDR2 is YFSETQ. CDR3 sequence (DNA): TGCGCCAGCAGCTTGGGACCGACTCCCGGGTCGGTGGTTCGAGTAGATACGCAGTATTTT. This translates into CASSLGPTPGSVVRVDTQYF.

The chain has TRBV30 and TRBJ1-6; D might be TRBD1 (5 bases). CDR1 is GTSNPN and CDR2 is SVGIG in the germline V gene (reference sequence). V gave up 5 bases and J gave up 10 bases, with 15 bases separating them. This CDR3 is 13 amino acids long. The CDR3, as DNA: TGTGCCTGGTCGGACAATCAAGGGTCACCCCTCCACTTT. It specifies CAWSDNQGSPLHF.

The chain carries TRBV4-2 and TRBJ1-2, with D uncertain. The V gene's germline CDR1 is LGHNA and CDR2 YNFKEQ. Trimming removed 0 bases from V and 7 bases from J, with 15 bases in between. The CDR3 has 15 amino acids. The CDR3 DNA reads as TGTGCCAGCAGCCAAGATACGCGGCAGTTGACTGGCTACACCTTC. Translation: CASSQDTRQLTGYTF.

The chain is built from TRBV18 and TRBJ2-3, with D perhaps TRBD2 (7 bases). The CDR3 sequence is 16 residues long. Trimming removed 3 bases from V and 1 base from J, with 14 bases in between. Per germline, CDR1 KGHSH and CDR2 LQKENI. For the CDR3, the DNA is TGTGCCAGCTCACCTCGCTCGGGGGGCCGCACAGATACGCAGTATTTT. It is translated as CASSPRSGGRTDTQYF. Looking up the rest from reference TRBV18 and TRBJ2-3 gives the full variable domain: NAGVMQNPRHLVRRRGQEARLRCSPMKGHSHVYWYRQLPEEGLKFMVYLQKENIIDESGMPKERFSAEFPKEGPSILRIQQVVRGDSAAYFCASSPRSGGRTDTQYFGPGTRLTVL.

The chain couples TRBV6-5 to TRBJ2-1; 10 positions match TRBD2. The CDR3 covers 13 residues. With V trimmed by 8 bases and J by 4 bases, 2 bases remained unmatched. In germline, CDR1 is MNHEY, CDR2 SVGAGI. In nucleotides, the CDR3 is TGTGCCAGCCGGACTAGCGGTTACAATGAGCAGTTCTTC. Protein product: CASRTSGYNEQFF.